This paragraph covers one T cell receptor (beta chain) sequence. Only in-frame clones appear in the TCRdb table, and some are missing; sequencing was by immunoSEQ multiplex PCR. Here the sample spans roughly 79,000 clones, about 89% being singletons. Germline loops: CDR1 SGHTA, CDR2 FQGTGA. This CDR3 region has 17 residues. V gave up 8 bases and J gave up 8 bases, with 28 bases separating them. The sample is drawn from a study of OX40 agonist ivuxolimab in advanced cancers. The sequenced sample was CD4+ or CD8+ T cells sorted from blood, obtained in a trial of the OX40 agonist ivuxolimab. This receptor was obtained from an adult with an advanced solid tumor such as melanoma, head and neck, liver or kidney cancer. The genes are TRBV7-3 and TRBJ2-4, with D perhaps matching TRBD1 or TRBD2 (5 bases each). The CDR3 protein is CASGLGRPARGLDIQYF. DNA for the CDR3: TGTGCCAGCGGTCTGGGGCGGCCAGCGAGAGGGCTGGACATTCAGTACTTC.